This entry lists 12 T cell receptor beta chains sequenced from one sample in a study of T-cell reconstitution after alpha-beta-depleted transplantation in children. Unique molecular identifiers were incorporated into the prepared TCRbeta library. TCRdb analysed the PCR reads with MiXCR anew, one entry per CDR3 protein. The data show more than 200,000 distinct CDR3 sequences, over 15% seen once. Source: PBMCs, mostly from graft donor cells, taken 360 days after TCRalphabeta/CD19-depleted stem cell transplant. The receptors derive from a male patient between 2 and 15 years old who had a stem cell transplant for acute lymphoblastic leukemia, so the T cells may come from the graft donor.

This clonotype was detected a few times. V gene TRBV7-9 combines with J gene TRBJ2-7, with D perhaps matching TRBD1 (6 bases). The V and J ends lost 4 bases and 2 bases respectively, with 12 bases between them. Germline CDR1 and CDR2: SEHNR and FQNEAQ (reference sequence). CDR3 length: 14 amino acids. The CDR3 nucleotides read TGTGCCAGCAGCTCAAAGACAGGCACCTACGAGCAGTACTTC. Its translation: CASSSKTGTYEQYF.

The chain carries TRBV7-2 and TRBJ2-7, with D perhaps matching TRBD1 (6 bases). The V end lost 5 bases, the J end lost 1 base, and 18 bases lay between the germline ends. Germline CDR1 SGHTA, CDR2 FQGNSA. There are 16 residues in the CDR3. CDR3 region: CASSLTPAGTSYEQYF. In DNA form, the CDR3 reads TGTGCCAGCAGCCTAACCCCTGCCGGGACATCCTACGAGCAGTACTTC.

This clonotype occurred a few times. The CDR3 is CASSQLATGTETQYF. The DNA of the CDR3 is TGTGCCAGCAGCCAACTGGCGACAGGGACGGAGACCCAGTACTTC. The J gene is TRBJ2-5, the V gene TRBV3-1, with 7 bases aligning to TRBD1. The CDR3 extends over 15 amino acids. Germline lookup yields CDR1 LGHDT and CDR2 YNNKEL (reference sequence). J was trimmed by 5 bases and V by 2 bases; bases with no gene match: 8.

The chain employs TRBV12-3 or TRBV12-4 and TRBJ1-2, with TRBD1 matching 7 bases. The V gene end was trimmed by 3 bases and the J gene end by 13 bases; junction bases not matched to a gene: 11. The CDR3 has 13 residues. CDR3 nucleotide sequence: TGTGCCAGCAGTTTGCAGGGGGGGGTTGGTCTCACCTTC. It encodes CASSLQGGVGLTF.

This clonotype was detected only a few times. The rearrangement joins TRBV6-5 to TRBJ2-5; perhaps TRBD1 as D (5 bases). Germline assignment: CDR1 MNHEY and CDR2 SVGAGI. The CDR3 totals 14 residues. The V gene lost 0 bases and the J gene lost 6 bases, with 11 bases spanning the gap. The CDR3 DNA follows: TGTGCCAGCAGTTACTCGAGGACAAGAAAGACCCAGTACTTC. The encoded protein is CASSYSRTRKTQYF.

This clonotype showed up many times. The gene calls are TRBV12-3 or TRBV12-4 and TRBJ2-1; the match to TRBD2 covers 9 bases. V was pared by 6 bases and J by 9 bases, with 15 bases of the junction left unmatched. This CDR3 is 16 amino acids long. Here the CDR3 reads CASRNAGLAGVREQFF. CDR3 DNA sequence: TGTGCCAGCAGGAATGCCGGGTTAGCGGGGGTTCGTGAGCAGTTCTTC.

The V call is TRBV6-1, the J call TRBJ2-2, with TRBD2 matching 14 bases. CDR1 is MNHNS, CDR2 SASEGT, per germline. V lost 7 bases, J lost 6 bases, and 10 bases stayed unmatched. The CDR3 loop spans 17 amino acids. DNA of the CDR3: TGTGCCAGCAAAAAAGCGGGGACTAGCGGGAGTGCCGGGGAGCTGTTTTTT. This encodes CASKKAGTSGSAGELFF.

The rearrangement uses TRBV6-5 and TRBJ1-4; tentative D call: TRBD1 (6 bases). The CDR3 extends over 14 amino acids. V was trimmed by 2 bases and J by 7 bases, leaving 11 bases between them. Looked up from germline, CDR1 is MNHEY and CDR2 is SVGAGI. The CDR3 loop is CASSYQMDSEKLFF. The CDR3 region has the DNA TGTGCCAGCAGTTACCAAATGGACAGTGAAAAACTGTTTTTT.

The sample holds a few counts of this clonotype. The V call is TRBV7-8, the J call TRBJ2-3; no clear D. This CDR3 is built from 12 residues. The V gene lost 1 base and the J gene lost 4 bases, with 3 bases spanning the gap. Germline assignment: CDR1 SGHVS and CDR2 FQNEAQ. The CDR3 is CASSLGPDTQYF. The CDR3 DNA reads TGTGCCAGCAGCTTAGGTCCAGATACGCAGTATTTT.

The rearrangement links TRBV20-1 to TRBJ1-1; D unclear. The ends were cut back, 6 bases at V and 3 bases at J, with 17 bases in the middle. The CDR3 runs 14 residues. Germline V lookup: CDR1 DFQATT, CDR2 SNEGSKA (reference sequence). The CDR3, as DNA: TGCAGTGCCAAGCGGCCAGGCGCTGACACTGAAGCTTTCTTT. It specifies CSAKRPGADTEAFF.

The V call is TRBV5-1, the J call TRBJ2-7, with 10 bases aligning to TRBD2. CDR3 length: 15 amino acids. CDR1 and CDR2 (germline): SGHRS, YFSETQ. J gave up 0 bases and V 4 bases, and 4 bases lay outside the gene matches. CDR3 in amino acids: CASSTSGGVSYEQYF. The DNA of the CDR3 is TGCGCCAGCAGCACGAGCGGGGGGGTCTCCTACGAGCAGTACTTC.

This clonotype showed up just a few times. The CDR3 DNA is TGTGCCAGCAGCCCCCTATCGGAGGGCCTGTACGAGCAGTACTTC. It codes for CASSPLSEGLYEQYF. The J gene is TRBJ2-7, the V gene TRBV28, with D perhaps TRBD2 (6 bases). V was clipped by 6 bases and J by 4 bases, with 19 bases between them. This CDR3 region has 15 residues. Germline CDR1 and CDR2: MDHEN and SYDVKM.